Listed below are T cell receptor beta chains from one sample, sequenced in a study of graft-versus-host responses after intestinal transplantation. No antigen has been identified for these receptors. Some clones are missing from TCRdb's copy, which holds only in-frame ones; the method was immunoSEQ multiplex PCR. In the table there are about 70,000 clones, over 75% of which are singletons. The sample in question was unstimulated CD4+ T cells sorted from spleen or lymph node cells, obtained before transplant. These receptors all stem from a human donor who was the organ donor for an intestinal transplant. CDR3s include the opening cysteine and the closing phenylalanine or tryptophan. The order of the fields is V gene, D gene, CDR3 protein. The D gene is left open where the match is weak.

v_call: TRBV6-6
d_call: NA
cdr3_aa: CASSYQLNEKLFF

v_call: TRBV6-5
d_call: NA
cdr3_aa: CASSFGDISNYGYTF

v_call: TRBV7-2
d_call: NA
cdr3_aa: CASSLGRGSNQPQHF

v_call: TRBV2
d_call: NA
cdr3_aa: CASSEGQGYQPQHF

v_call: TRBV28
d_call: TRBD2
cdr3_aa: CASSPTSGGATDTQYF

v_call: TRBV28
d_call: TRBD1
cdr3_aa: CASSTRTGQGSTDTQYF

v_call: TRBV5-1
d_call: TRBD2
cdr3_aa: CASKTSGGSRNIQYF

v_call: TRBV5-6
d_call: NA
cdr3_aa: CASSLASGRGGYTF

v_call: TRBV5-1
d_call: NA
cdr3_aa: CASRWSGSGETQYF

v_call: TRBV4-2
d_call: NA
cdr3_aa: CASSQEPNGPGEAFF

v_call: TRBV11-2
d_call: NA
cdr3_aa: CASSHYRQAWYGYTF

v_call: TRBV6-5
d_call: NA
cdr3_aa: CASSYYPDTGELFF

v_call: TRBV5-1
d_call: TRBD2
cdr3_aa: CASSQAGGGYNEQFF

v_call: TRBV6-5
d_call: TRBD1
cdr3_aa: CASRRRRGPYGYTF

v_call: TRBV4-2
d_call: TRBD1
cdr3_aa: CASSQKRGLTEAFF

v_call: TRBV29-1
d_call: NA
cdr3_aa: CSGVTGSKGIQYF

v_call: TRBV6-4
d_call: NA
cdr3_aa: CASRRSTATNEKLFF

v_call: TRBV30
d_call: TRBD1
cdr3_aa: CAWSFRDREGSPLHF

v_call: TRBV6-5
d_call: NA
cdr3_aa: CASSLSPTGDTEAFF

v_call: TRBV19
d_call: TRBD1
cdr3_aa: CASSKDRGLEQFF

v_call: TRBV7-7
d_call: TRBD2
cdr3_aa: CASSQGLAIGTGELFF

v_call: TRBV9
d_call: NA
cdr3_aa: CASSASGDTQYF

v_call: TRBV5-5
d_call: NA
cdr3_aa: CASSLEWWTDYSNQPQHF

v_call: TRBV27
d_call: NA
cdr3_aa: CASSIQGAGEKLFF

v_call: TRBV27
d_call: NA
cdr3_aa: CASSSGRRNEKLFF

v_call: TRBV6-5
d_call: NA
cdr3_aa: CASSRGDKGDTQYF

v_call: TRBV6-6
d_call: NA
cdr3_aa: CASSTQTGGNTEAFF

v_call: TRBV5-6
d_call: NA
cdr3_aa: CASSLASGFQGNQPQHF

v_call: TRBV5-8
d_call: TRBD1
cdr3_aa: CASSPLTGGATEAFF

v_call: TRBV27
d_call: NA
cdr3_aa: CASSQPGLPYNEQFF

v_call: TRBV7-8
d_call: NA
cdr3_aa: CASSLAPGTSFYGYTF

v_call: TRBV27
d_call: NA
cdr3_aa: CASSKADNQPQHF

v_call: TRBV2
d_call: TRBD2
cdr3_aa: CARDGGGRDTQYF

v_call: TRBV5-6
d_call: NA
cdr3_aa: CASSSPPSAIEETQYF

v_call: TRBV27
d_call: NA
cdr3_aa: CASNAGGTDTQYF

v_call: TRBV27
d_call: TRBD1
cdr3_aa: CASRKRQGMTDTQYF

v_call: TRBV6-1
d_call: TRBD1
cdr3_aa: CASSGLGTGGTDTQYF

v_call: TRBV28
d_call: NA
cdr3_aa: CASRQNQETQYF

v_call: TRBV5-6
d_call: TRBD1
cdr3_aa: CASSWGQGMNGVYGYTF

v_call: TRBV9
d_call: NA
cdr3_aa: CASSSRALANEKLFF

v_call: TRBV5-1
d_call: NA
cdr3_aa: CASSLEGARETQYF

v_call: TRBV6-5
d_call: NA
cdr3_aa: CASSPKGLMNTEAFF

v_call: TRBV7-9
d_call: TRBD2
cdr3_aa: CASSAGLAGFSETQYF

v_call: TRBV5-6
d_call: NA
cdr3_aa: CASSLRGQYNSPLHF

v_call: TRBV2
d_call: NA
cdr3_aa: CASSGERGAGNEQFF

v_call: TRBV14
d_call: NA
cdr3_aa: CASSQQGIYGYTF

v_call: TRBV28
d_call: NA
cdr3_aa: CASILQGLPNSPLHF

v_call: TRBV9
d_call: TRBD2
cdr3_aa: CASSSSSGGYIQYF

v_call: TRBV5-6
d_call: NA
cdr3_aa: CASSLAGGGGNTIYF

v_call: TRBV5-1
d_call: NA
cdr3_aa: CASHQAGQARDTQYF

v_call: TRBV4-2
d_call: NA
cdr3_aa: CASSQDQIRNQPQHF

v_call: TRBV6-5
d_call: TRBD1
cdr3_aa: CASRTTGLNTEAFF

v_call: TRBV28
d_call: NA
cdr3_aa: CASSLRQGGNTIYF

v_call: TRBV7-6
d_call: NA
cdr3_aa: CASSSQGENTEAFF